The 19 T cell receptor beta chains given below trace back to one sample, sequenced in a study of CD8+ T cells in alopecia areata. RNA extraction was followed by reverse transcription into cDNA, which acted as the sequencing template. Produced via immunoSEQ multiplex PCR; TCRdb's table is partial and in-frame only. The sample contains 90,000 to 100,000 clones, 41% of which appear only once. Sequenced: CD4+ T cells sorted from blood. The receptors were sampled from a human donor with alopecia areata.

The genes are TRBV5-1 and TRBJ1-1, with no clear D. CDR3 size: 13 residues. In germline, CDR1 is SGHRS, CDR2 YFSETQ. Trimming pared 0 bases from V and 3 bases from J, leaving 6 bases between. The CDR3 coding sequence is TGCGCCAGCAGCTTGGCGGCTTACACTGAAGCTTTCTTT. Its translation is CASSLAAYTEAFF. The full variable domain, with the rest looked up from reference TRBV5-1 and TRBJ1-1, is KAGVTQTPRYLIKTRGQQVTLSCSPISGHRSVSWYQQTPGQGLQFLFEYFSETQRNKGNFPGRFSGRQFSNSRSEMNVSTLELGDSALYLCASSLAAYTEAFFGQGTRLTVV.

This chain connects TRBV27 to TRBJ2-2; D gene unclear. V lost 4 bases, J lost 8 bases, and 11 bases lay in between. The germline gives CDR1 MNHEY, CDR2 SMNVEV (reference sequence). The CDR3 loop spans 13 amino acids. As DNA, the CDR3 is TGTGCCAGCAGTTATCTCGTAGGGGGGGAGCTGTTTTTT. Protein product: CASSYLVGGELFF.

This sequence joins TRBV27 and TRBJ1-2; D is unresolved. The length of the CDR3 is 15 residues. Trimming took off 6 bases at V and 2 bases at J, with 16 bases between the two ends. CDR1 is MNHEY, CDR2 SMNVEV, per germline (reference sequence). The CDR3 DNA sequence: TGTGCCAGCAGACTCATCGAGTCCGGAAACTATGGCTACACCTTC. Its protein is CASRLIESGNYGYTF.

J is TRBJ1-1 and V is TRBV5-1, with a tentative D call TRBD1 (6 bases). The ends were cut back, 5 bases at V and 4 bases at J, with 15 bases in the middle. The CDR3 consists of 14 residues. Germline assignment: CDR1 SGHRS and CDR2 YFSETQ. DNA for the CDR3: TGCGCCAGCAGACGACAGGTATCTGGCACTGAAGCTTTCTTT. Translating it yields CASRRQVSGTEAFF.

The chain recombines TRBV29-1 with TRBJ1-5, with 7 bases lining up with TRBD1. Germline-derived CDR1 and CDR2 are SQVTM and ANQGSEA. V lost 7 bases to trimming and J lost 3 bases; unmatched junction nucleotides: 9. This CDR3 has 14 residues. CDR3 amino acids: CSAEGQTLNQPQHF. The CDR3 nucleotides are TGCAGCGCGGAGGGACAGACACTCAATCAGCCCCAGCATTTT.

This clone showed up just a few times. J is TRBJ2-1 and V is TRBV19; 11 nucleotides match TRBD1. The V gene's germline CDR1 is LNHDA and CDR2 SQIVND (reference sequence). This CDR3 is 16 amino acids long. The V segment lost 0 bases and the J segment 2 bases; nucleotides outside the gene matches: 0. The CDR3 protein is CASSIEGQGAYNEQFF. CDR3 DNA sequence: TGTGCCAGTAGTATAGAGGGACAGGGGGCCTACAATGAGCAGTTCTTC.

V usage is TRBV27 and J usage is TRBJ2-6; 7 bases agree with TRBD1. Germline-derived CDR1 and CDR2 are MNHEY and SMNVEV (reference sequence). Trimming removed 6 bases from V and 4 bases from J; junction bases left unmatched: 6. The length of the CDR3 is 15 residues. CDR3 DNA sequence: TGTGCCAGCAGAGCGCCGGGACAGGGGGCCAACGTCCTGACTTTC. Its translation: CASRAPGQGANVLTF.

This clone was observed a few times. V and J are TRBV6-1 and TRBJ2-7; 9 bases map to TRBD2. The germline gives CDR1 MNHNS, CDR2 SASEGT. This CDR3 contains 16 residues. V lost 0 bases and J lost 3; bases outside the gene matches: 6. CDR3: CASSEALVLAGYEQYF. In DNA form, the CDR3 reads TGTGCCAGCAGTGAAGCTTTAGTACTAGCGGGCTACGAGCAGTACTTC.

CDR3 protein: CASSWDRSSYNEQFF. The CDR3 DNA is TGTGCCAGCAGTTGGGACAGGAGCTCCTACAATGAGCAGTTCTTC. The chain combines TRBV6-6 with TRBJ2-1, with 8 bases lining up with TRBD1. V gave up 4 bases and J gave up 0 bases; unmatched junction bases: 2. CDR3 length: 15 amino acids. Germline CDR1 is MNHNY and CDR2 is SVGAGI (reference sequence).

This clone was picked up a small number of times. The V call is TRBV30, the J call TRBJ2-3; 14 nucleotides align to TRBD2. V shed 5 bases, J shed 10 bases, and the junction held 8 bases outside the gene matches. CDR1 and CDR2 (germline): GTSNPN, SVGIG (reference sequence). The CDR3 loop spans 14 amino acids. CDR3 bases: TGTGCCTGGGCCAGACTAGCGGGGGGGCCTTCGCAGTATTTT. It translates to CAWARLAGGPSQYF.

The chain recombines TRBV19 with TRBJ2-6; D is uncertain. The V gene lost 5 bases and the J gene lost 1 base, with 9 bases spanning the gap. Germline V gene data show CDR1 as LNHDA and CDR2 as SQIVND (reference sequence). The CDR3 length is 15 residues. The CDR3 DNA sequence: TGTGCCAGTAGTCCGGCCCCATCTGGGGCCAACGTCCTGACTTTC. Protein sequence: CASSPAPSGANVLTF. Drawing the rest from reference TRBV19 and TRBJ2-6, the complete variable domain is DGGITQSPKYLFRKEGQNVTLSCEQNLNHDAMYWYRQDPGQGLRLIYYSQIVNDFQKGDIAEGYSVSREKKESFPLTVTSAQKNPTAFYLCASSPAPSGANVLTFGAGSRLTVL.

The rearrangement uses TRBV27 and TRBJ1-2, with D possibly being TRBD1 (6 bases). Germline CDR1 MNHEY, CDR2 SMNVEV (reference sequence). The V gene lost 4 bases and the J gene lost 9 bases, with 12 bases spanning the gap. This CDR3 has 12 residues. CDR3 in amino acids: CASSSGAGSYTF. The CDR3 coding sequence is TGTGCCAGCAGTTCAGGGGCTGGGAGCTACACCTTC.

The V and J genes are TRBV29-1 and TRBJ1-1, with 7 bases lining up with TRBD1. J was trimmed by 5 bases and V by 7 bases; bases with no gene match: 7. Germline V gene data show CDR1 as SQVTM and CDR2 as ANQGSEA. The CDR3 sequence is 12 residues long. The CDR3 here is CSDNRQGTEAFF. CDR3 sequence (DNA): TGCAGCGATAATAGACAGGGAACTGAAGCTTTCTTT.

By share of the sample, this clone is medium-sized. Other DNA sequences in this specimen translate into the identical CDR3. The CDR3 nucleotides read TGTGCCAGCTCACCAGGCGAGACCCAGTACTTC. Encoded protein: CASSPGETQYF. V gene TRBV18 combines with J gene TRBJ2-5; D gene uncertain. The V end was cut by 2 bases, the J end by 5 bases, with 3 bases between. The V gene's germline CDR1 is KGHSH and CDR2 LQKENI. The CDR3 totals 11 residues.

The genes are TRBV4-1 and TRBJ1-2; D is ambiguous. Trimming removed 0 bases at V and 8 bases at J, with 10 bases between. The germline gives CDR1 MGHRA, CDR2 YSYEKL. The CDR3 is 13 amino acids. DNA for the CDR3: TGCGCCAGCAGCCAAGATATGGGGAGAGGCTACACCTTC. It specifies CASSQDMGRGYTF.

V usage is TRBV5-1 and J usage is TRBJ2-7; either TRBD1 or TRBD2 may supply D (5 bases each). This CDR3 region has 17 residues. Germline-derived CDR1 and CDR2 are SGHRS and YFSETQ. V gave up 4 bases and J gave up 3 bases, with 23 bases separating them. CDR3 sequence (DNA): TGCGCCAGCAGCCCCAGCGGCAGGGCTGAGGGGCTCTACGAGCAGTACTTC. Protein sequence: CASSPSGRAEGLYEQYF. The whole variable domain, remainder taken from reference TRBV5-1 and TRBJ2-7, is KAGVTQTPRYLIKTRGQQVTLSCSPISGHRSVSWYQQTPGQGLQFLFEYFSETQRNKGNFPGRFSGRQFSNSRSEMNVSTLELGDSALYLCASSPSGRAEGLYEQYFGPGTRLTVT.

This clone was seen a handful of times. The chain is built from TRBV7-2 and TRBJ2-2; D is uncertain. The V and J ends lost 1 base and 4 bases respectively, with 16 bases between them. The V gene's germline CDR1 is SGHTA and CDR2 FQGNSA. The CDR3 loop spans 17 amino acids. The CDR3 nucleotides are TGTGCCAGCAGCTTAGTTAGTCGATTGCGTGCCACCGGGGAGCTGTTTTTT. Translating gives CASSLVSRLRATGELFF. Full variable domain (outside the CDR3, taken from reference TRBV7-2 and TRBJ2-2): GAGVSQSPSNKVTEKGKDVELRCDPISGHTALYWYRQSLGQGLEFLIYFQGNSAPDKSGLPSDRFSAERTGGSVSTLTIQRTQQEDSAVYLCASSLVSRLRATGELFFGEGSRLTVL.

This clone was counted between two and nine times. The CDR3 here is CAWSTSNGGNYGYTF. The CDR3, as DNA: TGTGCCTGGAGTACCAGCAACGGGGGAAACTATGGCTACACCTTC. This chain connects TRBV30 to TRBJ1-2; perhaps TRBD1 as D (5 bases). The germline V gene encodes CDR1 GTSNPN and CDR2 SVGIG (reference sequence). This CDR3 region has 15 residues. Deletions cut 2 bases from V and 2 bases from J, with 15 bases between. Based on the CDR3 plus reference TRBV30 and TRBJ1-2, the full variable domain is SQTIHQWPATLVQPVGSPLSLECTVEGTSNPNLYWYRQAAGRGLQLLFYSVGIGQISSEVPQNLSASRPQDRQFILSSKKLLLSDSGFYLCAWSTSNGGNYGYTFGSGTRLTVV.

This clone was seen a handful of times. The chain has TRBV29-1 and TRBJ2-7; 7 bases align to TRBD1. Germline V gene lookup returns CDR1 SQVTM and CDR2 ANQGSEA. V shed 7 bases, J shed 2 bases, and the junction held 11 bases outside the gene matches. This CDR3 comprises 14 residues. The CDR3 loop reads CSGADRVGTYEQYF. The CDR3 bases are TGCAGCGGAGCCGACAGGGTAGGGACCTACGAGCAGTACTTC.